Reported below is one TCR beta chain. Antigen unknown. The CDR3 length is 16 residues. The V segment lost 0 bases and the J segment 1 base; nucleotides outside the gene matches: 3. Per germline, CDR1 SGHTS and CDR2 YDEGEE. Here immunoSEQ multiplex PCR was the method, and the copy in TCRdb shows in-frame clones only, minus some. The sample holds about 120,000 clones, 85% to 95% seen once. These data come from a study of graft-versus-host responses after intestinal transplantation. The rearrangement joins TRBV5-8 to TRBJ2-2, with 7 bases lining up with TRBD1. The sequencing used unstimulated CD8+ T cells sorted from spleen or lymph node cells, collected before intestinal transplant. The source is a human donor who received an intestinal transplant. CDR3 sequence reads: CASSLDRGRNTGELFF. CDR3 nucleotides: TGTGCCAGCAGCTTGGACAGGGGACGGAACACCGGGGAGCTGTTTTTT. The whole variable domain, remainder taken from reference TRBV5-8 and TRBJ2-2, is EAGVTQSPTHLIKTRGQQATLRCSPISGHTSVYWYQQALGLGLQFLLWYDEGEERNRGNFPPRFSGRQFPNYSSELNVNALELEDSALYLCASSLDRGRNTGELFFGEGSRLTVL.